The next 27 T cell receptor beta chains were all read from a single sample in a study of shared clonotypes between healthy human individuals. Using immunoSEQ multiplex PCR, the repertoire was profiled, and TCRdb retains in-frame clones only, with some absent. The sample lists around 1.5 million clones; 98% were seen once. The specimen was naive CD4+ T cells sorted from blood. The sample's subset: CD45RA+ positively selected. The receptors derive from a man in his thirties or forties in good health.

The chain carries TRBV10-3 and TRBJ2-5; the D is unclear. The germline CDR1 and CDR2 sequences are ENHRY and SYGVKD. V lost 8 bases, J lost 2 bases, and 6 bases lay in between. CDR3 length equals 11 residues. The CDR3 spells CAIGVQETQYF. The CDR3 coding sequence is TGTGCCATCGGGGTACAAGAGACCCAGTACTTC.

The chain recombines TRBV20-1 with TRBJ2-5; 7 nucleotides match TRBD2. This CDR3 has 11 amino acids. Losses at the gene ends were 5 bases for V and 3 bases for J; bases not matched to a gene: 0. Per germline, CDR1 DFQATT and CDR2 SNEGSKA (reference sequence). The CDR3 protein is CSAGGEETQYF. DNA for the CDR3: TGCAGTGCTGGGGGGGAAGAGACCCAGTACTTC.

The chain recombines TRBV30 with TRBJ2-5, with a tentative D call TRBD2 (6 bases). Germline-derived CDR1 and CDR2 are GTSNPN and SVGIG (reference sequence). The CDR3 totals 11 residues. V lost 8 bases and J lost 6, with 13 bases in between. The DNA of the CDR3 is TGTGCCCGCGGCGGGGCGAAGACCCAGTACTTC. It specifies CARGGAKTQYF.

The chain couples TRBV18 to TRBJ1-4; no clear D gene. Trimming shortened V by 2 bases and J by 4 bases, and 14 bases separated the two germline ends. This CDR3 has 16 residues. Germline CDR1 and CDR2: KGHSH and LQKENI. The CDR3 coding sequence is TGTGCCAGCTCACCAATCTCCGGGGTCGGTAATGAAAAACTGTTTTTT. Amino acids: CASSPISGVGNEKLFF.

The sample holds one count of this clone. The rearrangement uses TRBV19 and TRBJ1-2; TRBD1 is a possible D gene (5 bases). The V and J ends lost 7 bases and 4 bases respectively, with 10 bases between them. Germline CDR1 LNHDA, CDR2 SQIVND (reference sequence). CDR3 length: 12 residues. CDR3 loop: CASIGDLYGYTF. As DNA, the CDR3 is TGTGCCAGTATCGGGGACCTCTATGGCTACACCTTC. The full variable domain, rest sourced from reference TRBV19 and TRBJ1-2, is DGGITQSPKYLFRKEGQNVTLSCEQNLNHDAMYWYRQDPGQGLRLIYYSQIVNDFQKGDIAEGYSVSREKKESFPLTVTSAQKNPTAFYLCASIGDLYGYTFGSGTRLTVV.

The rearrangement links TRBV7-2 to TRBJ2-5, with 9 bases that match TRBD1. Losses at the gene ends were 6 bases for V and 5 bases for J; bases not matched to a gene: 7. This CDR3 is 14 amino acids long. Germline CDR1 and CDR2: SGHTA and FQGNSA. CDR3 amino acids: CASRTDRGRETQYF. CDR3 nucleotides: TGTGCCAGCAGAACGGACAGGGGACGCGAGACCCAGTACTTC.

CDR3 DNA sequence: TGTGCCAGCTCAGGGGACTTAAGGACTAGCGGGAGTTTTTACGAGCAGTACTTC. It codes for CASSGDLRTSGSFYEQYF. The rearrangement joins TRBV5-4 to TRBJ2-7; 13 nucleotides align to TRBD2. From germline, CDR1 is SGHNT and CDR2 YYREEE (reference sequence). There are 18 residues in the CDR3. V lost 7 bases and J lost 4; bases outside the gene matches: 17.

The V call is TRBV28, the J call TRBJ2-7; the match to TRBD1 covers 8 bases. The germline V gene has CDR1 MDHEN and CDR2 SYDVKM. The CDR3 covers 14 residues. Trimming took 8 bases from V and 3 from J; bases not matched to a gene: 9. Here the CDR3 DNA reads TGTGCCAGCCGATTAACAGGGGGTTTCTACGAGCAGTACTTC. Protein: CASRLTGGFYEQYF.

The gene calls are TRBV14 and TRBJ2-1, with unresolved D. The V and J ends lost 0 bases and 7 bases respectively, with 16 bases between them. Looked up from germline, CDR1 is SGHDN and CDR2 is FVKESK. This CDR3 has 16 residues. CDR3 sequence reads: CASSQEIIRQSNEQFF. The CDR3, as DNA: TGTGCCAGCAGCCAAGAGATCATACGGCAGTCGAATGAGCAGTTCTTC.

V usage is TRBV19 and J usage is TRBJ2-7; no reliable D call. The CDR3 is 16 amino acids. The ends were cut back, 4 bases at V and 3 bases at J, with 19 bases in the middle. CDR1 LNHDA and CDR2 SQIVND come from the germline V gene (reference sequence). CDR3 sequence: CASSTEVTGPGYEQYF. CDR3 sequence (DNA): TGTGCCAGTAGTACAGAAGTGACCGGGCCAGGCTACGAGCAGTACTTC. The variable domain in full, with the rest retrieved from reference TRBV19 and TRBJ2-7, is DGGITQSPKYLFRKEGQNVTLSCEQNLNHDAMYWYRQDPGQGLRLIYYSQIVNDFQKGDIAEGYSVSREKKESFPLTVTSAQKNPTAFYLCASSTEVTGPGYEQYFGPGTRLTVT.

The V call is TRBV19, the J call TRBJ2-5; 7 positions agree with TRBD1. This CDR3 region has 12 residues. The V gene's germline CDR1 is LNHDA and CDR2 SQIVND (reference sequence). Trimming cost V 9 bases and J 3 bases; bases outside gene matches: 4. CDR3 in amino acids: CASVGQKETQYF. For the CDR3, the DNA is TGTGCCAGCGTGGGACAGAAAGAGACCCAGTACTTC.

DNA of the CDR3: TGTGCCAGCAGCCCGGGACTAGCGGGAGGGTTAAGGGCCTACGAGCAGTACTTC. It encodes CASSPGLAGGLRAYEQYF. The J gene is TRBJ2-7, the V gene TRBV7-6; 16 positions agree with TRBD2. V gave up 5 bases and J gave up 2 bases; unmatched junction bases: 9. CDR3 size: 18 residues. CDR1 is SGHVS and CDR2 is FNYEAQ in the germline V gene.

To note about this clone: Mismatch with germline at one junction end may stem from a read error. This chain connects TRBV10-3 to TRBJ2-4, with D uncertain. Per the germline V gene, CDR1 is ENHRY and CDR2 is SYGVKD. This CDR3 contains 12 residues. CDR3: CAISESGVFKDF. CDR3 coding DNA: TGTGCCATCAGTGAGTCTGGAGTCTTCAAGGACTTC.

As concerns this clone: Compared with germline, one end of the junction differs, possibly owing to a read error. The chain links TRBV29-1 to TRBJ2-3; the match to TRBD2 covers 13 bases. This CDR3 spans 15 amino acids. Per the germline V gene, CDR1 is SQVTM and CDR2 is ANQGSEA. The chain's CDR3 is CSVERTSGSKDTQYF. CDR3 coding DNA: TGCAGCGTTGAGAGGACTAGCGGGAGCAAAGATACGCAGTATTTT.

Comments on this clone: The sample carries other DNA sequences with the same CDR3. The chain uses TRBV5-1 and TRBJ2-3; a possible D gene is TRBD2 (6 bases). V was shortened by 3 bases and J by 0 bases, with 8 bases between the two germline ends. This CDR3 comprises 14 residues. CDR1 is SGHRS and CDR2 is YFSETQ in the germline V gene. In DNA form, the CDR3 reads TGCGCCAGCAGCTCCGGGACTAGCACAGATACGCAGTATTTT. Encoded protein: CASSSGTSTDTQYF. Full variable domain (outside the CDR3, taken from reference TRBV5-1 and TRBJ2-3): KAGVTQTPRYLIKTRGQQVTLSCSPISGHRSVSWYQQTPGQGLQFLFEYFSETQRNKGNFPGRFSGRQFSNSRSEMNVSTLELGDSALYLCASSSGTSTDTQYFGPGTRLTVL.

V and J are TRBV2 and TRBJ1-5; D is unresolved. CDR1 is SNHLY, CDR2 FYNNEI, per germline. This CDR3 region has 16 residues. Trimming removed 3 bases from V and 0 bases from J, with 12 bases in between. For the CDR3, the DNA is TGTGCCAGCAGTGATCAGGCCGGGGATAGCAATCAGCCCCAGCATTTT. Its protein product is CASSDQAGDSNQPQHF. Together with reference TRBV2 and TRBJ1-5, the CDR3 gives the full variable domain: EPEVTQTPSHQVTQMGQEVILRCVPISNHLYFYWYRQILGQKVEFLVSFYNNEISEKSEIFDDQFSVERPDGSNFTLKIRSTKLEDSAMYFCASSDQAGDSNQPQHFGDGTRLSIL.

This chain joins TRBV6-5 and TRBJ2-5; the match to TRBD1 covers 9 bases. Trimming cost V 6 bases and J 5 bases; bases outside gene matches: 7. The germline V gene encodes CDR1 MNHEY and CDR2 SVGAGI. The CDR3 covers 14 residues. The CDR3, as DNA: TGTGCCAGCAGACGTGGACAGGGGTGGGAGACCCAGTACTTC. Encoded protein: CASRRGQGWETQYF.

The rearrangement links TRBV7-9 to TRBJ2-4, with 9 bases aligning to TRBD2. Germline V gene data show CDR1 as SEHNR and CDR2 as FQNEAQ (reference sequence). V gave up 5 bases and J gave up 6 bases; unmatched junction bases: 11. This CDR3 has 16 residues. CDR3 sequence: CASSPVAGGPGNIQYF. As DNA, the CDR3 is TGTGCCAGCAGCCCCGTGGCGGGAGGGCCTGGAAACATTCAGTACTTC.

J is TRBJ1-2 and V is TRBV5-3, with 7 nucleotides matching TRBD1. TRBV5-3 is known as an ORF, though its function is uncertain. The CDR3 is 15 residues long. After removal of 4 bases from V and 4 bases from J, the junction contained 10 bases not matched to a gene. CDR3 DNA: TGTGCCAGAAGCGCCACACGACAGGGATCCTATGGCTACACCTTC. Translation gives CARSATRQGSYGYTF.

The rearrangement joins TRBV5-1 to TRBJ2-1; 14 nucleotides align to TRBD2. This CDR3 has 21 amino acids. J lost 2 bases, V lost 0 bases, and 13 bases had no gene match. Germline CDR1 and CDR2: SGHRS and YFSETQ. The CDR3 nucleotides are TGCGCCAGCAGCTTGGCCGTCCCGGGACTAGCGGGAGATAGGCCCTACAATGAGCAGTTCTTC. Translation gives CASSLAVPGLAGDRPYNEQFF.

The CDR3: CASSLMALSYNEQFF. CDR3 nucleotide sequence: TGTGCCAGCAGCTTAATGGCGCTTTCCTACAATGAGCAGTTCTTC. The chain links TRBV7-2 to TRBJ2-1, with D unclear. CDR1 and CDR2 (germline): SGHTA, FQGNSA. With 2 bases removed from V and 1 base from J, the gap between germline ends came to 9 bases. The CDR3 sequence is 15 residues long.

The chain has TRBV7-6 and TRBJ2-3; 7 bases agree with TRBD2. The CDR3 has 17 residues. Germline assignment: CDR1 SGHVS and CDR2 FNYEAQ. V lost 2 bases, J lost 2 bases, and 10 bases stayed unmatched. CDR3 in amino acids: CASSLISGGSTTDTQYF. The CDR3 coding sequence is TGTGCCAGCAGCTTAATATCAGGCGGGAGTACCACAGATACGCAGTATTTT. Full variable domain (outside the CDR3, taken from reference TRBV7-6 and TRBJ2-3): GAGVSQSPRYKVTKRGQDVALRCDPISGHVSLYWYRQALGQGPEFLTYFNYEAQQDKSGLPNDRFSAERPEGSISTLTIQRTEQRDSAMYRCASSLISGGSTTDTQYFGPGTRLTVL.

V is TRBV29-1 and J is TRBJ1-2, with TRBD1 identical over 10 bases. This CDR3 has 14 residues. V trimming: 5 bases; J trimming: 11 bases; junction bases outside the gene matches: 14. In germline, CDR1 is SQVTM, CDR2 ANQGSEA. CDR3 amino acids: CSVLVRTGGFSYTF. The CDR3 DNA reads as TGCAGCGTTTTGGTGAGGACAGGGGGTTTTTCATACACCTTC.

The chain joins TRBV7-9 to TRBJ2-5; 7 nucleotides match TRBD2. Per germline, CDR1 SEHNR and CDR2 FQNEAQ (reference sequence). With 4 bases clipped from V and 4 bases from J, the junction kept 0 bases outside the gene matches. The CDR3 totals 12 residues. The CDR3 sequence is CASSWEGETQYF. DNA of the CDR3: TGTGCCAGCAGCTGGGAGGGAGAGACCCAGTACTTC.

Comment on this clone: The sample carries other DNA sequences with the same CDR3. The chain recombines TRBV28 with TRBJ1-5; D is undetermined. Deletions cut 4 bases from V and 4 bases from J, with 5 bases between. There are 12 residues in the CDR3. Looked up from germline, CDR1 is MDHEN and CDR2 is SYDVKM. CDR3: CASSSRNQPQHF. In DNA form, the CDR3 reads TGTGCCAGCAGTTCCCGTAATCAGCCCCAGCATTTT.

As for this clone: The sample holds other DNA sequences that translate to the same CDR3. The rearrangement links TRBV18 to TRBJ1-1; 9 nucleotides line up with TRBD1. The CDR3 consists of 15 residues. J lost 4 bases, V lost 6 bases, and 9 bases had no gene match. The germline V gene has CDR1 KGHSH and CDR2 LQKENI. The CDR3 region has the DNA TGTGCCAGCTCGCCAGGACAGGGGCGGATCACTGAAGCTTTCTTT. Protein: CASSPGQGRITEAFF.

This rearrangement joins TRBV15 to TRBJ2-7; D remains unclear. CDR3 size: 14 residues. Per the germline V gene, CDR1 is LNHNV and CDR2 is YYDKDF (reference sequence). V shed 0 bases and J shed 1 base, with 7 bases lying between them. CDR3 region: CATSREGQSYEQYF. The CDR3 bases are TGTGCCACCAGCAGAGAGGGCCAGTCCTACGAGCAGTACTTC.